Following are 26 T cell receptor beta chains from one sample sequenced in a study of glioma-infiltrating T cells. TCR alpha and beta CDR3 regions were amplified from RNA using iRepertoire nested multiplex PCR. Each CDR3 protein gets one entry after TCRdb re-called the multiplex PCR reads with MiXCR. The repertoire holds about 99,000 distinct CDR3 sequences, with around 29% as singletons. Specimen: glioma tissue, nonneoplastic brain tissue, or PBMCs (not recorded which). These receptors all stem from a human donor with low-grade glioma or glioblastoma, undergoing nonglioma brain surgery, or in good health (not recorded which).

The sample holds many counts of this clonotype. This chain links TRBV2 with TRBJ2-3; D possibly matches TRBD1 or TRBD2 (5 bases each). CDR3 length equals 15 residues. Germline V gives CDR1 SNHLY, CDR2 FYNNEI. V lost 7 bases to trimming and J lost 3 bases, with 17 bases between them. CDR3 residues: CASIHRDLATDTQYF. CDR3 coding DNA: TGTGCCAGCATCCACCGGGACCTAGCAACAGATACGCAGTATTTT.

This clonotype was recorded many times. This rearrangement joins TRBV7-2 to TRBJ1-1, with 8 bases aligning to TRBD1. This CDR3 has 14 amino acids. Germline trimming cut 1 base from V and 4 bases from J; bases unmatched to any gene: 2. The germline gives CDR1 SGHTA, CDR2 FQGNSA. This chain's CDR3 is CASSLGTGITEAFF. The DNA of the CDR3 is TGTGCCAGCAGCTTAGGGACAGGGATCACTGAAGCTTTCTTT. The entire variable domain, with the rest obtained from reference TRBV7-2 and TRBJ1-1, is as follows: GAGVSQSPSNKVTEKGKDVELRCDPISGHTALYWYRQSLGQGLEFLIYFQGNSAPDKSGLPSDRFSAERTGGSVSTLTIQRTQQEDSAVYLCASSLGTGITEAFFGQGTRLTVV.

Comment on this clonotype: The CDR3 ends on some other residue instead of the conserved phenylalanine or tryptophan, so this is likely a read error. This rearrangement joins TRBV7-9 to TRBJ2-5, with D perhaps matching TRBD2 (6 bases). Trimming pared 0 bases from V and 3 bases from J, leaving 8 bases between. From germline, CDR1 is SEHNR and CDR2 FQNEAQ (reference sequence). There are 14 residues in the CDR3. In DNA, the CDR3 is TGTGCCAGCAGCTTAGCTGGGGGGAAAGAGACCCAGTACCCC. Amino acid sequence: CASSLAGGKETQYP.

This clonotype was recorded at least ten times. The rearrangement joins TRBV15 to TRBJ2-5, with 7 bases matching TRBD2. Germline V gene lookup returns CDR1 LNHNV and CDR2 YYDKDF (reference sequence). V shed 4 bases, J shed 7 bases, and the junction held 6 bases outside the gene matches. The CDR3 consists of 13 residues. The CDR3 DNA is TGTGCCACCAGCACGGGGACTATTGGGACCCAGTACTTC. Translated, it gives CATSTGTIGTQYF.

This clonotype showed up many times. J is TRBJ2-3 and V is TRBV2; 11 positions match TRBD2. The CDR3 has 16 residues. J lost 1 base, V lost 5 bases, and 5 bases had no gene match. CDR1 and CDR2 from the germline V gene are SNHLY and FYNNEI. The CDR3 loop is CASSPLLAGGTDTQYF. In DNA form, the CDR3 reads TGTGCCAGCAGTCCTCTACTAGCGGGGGGCACAGATACGCAGTATTTT.

This clonotype was seen at least ten times. The V gene is TRBV6-1, the J gene TRBJ1-5, with D uncertain. This CDR3 region has 15 residues. In germline, CDR1 is MNHNS, CDR2 SASEGT. Between the trimmed V and J ends, which lost 1 base and 0 bases, there was a span of 7 bases. The CDR3 is CASSEVGNSNQPQHF. CDR3 DNA sequence: TGTGCCAGCAGTGAAGTTGGGAATAGCAATCAGCCCCAGCATTTT.

This sequence joins TRBV12-3 or TRBV12-4 and TRBJ1-4; D possibly corresponds to TRBD1 (5 bases). The V end was cut by 10 bases, the J end by 4 bases, with 10 bases between. The CDR3 loop spans 12 amino acids. Here the CDR3 reads CANRQFNEKLFF. CDR3 nucleotides: TGTGCCAACAGACAGTTTAATGAAAAACTGTTTTTT.

This clonotype was recorded many times. The V call is TRBV20-1, the J call TRBJ2-3, with 7 bases matching TRBD1. The CDR3 length is 15 residues. J lost 3 bases, V lost 6 bases, and 12 bases had no gene match. CDR1 DFQATT and CDR2 SNEGSKA come from the germline V gene (reference sequence). CDR3 sequence: CSAPPRDSPTDTQYF. In nucleotides, the CDR3 is TGCAGTGCCCCACCCCGGGACAGTCCGACAGATACGCAGTATTTT.

This clonotype was counted at least ten times. This sequence joins TRBV27 and TRBJ2-3; tentatively, D is TRBD1 or TRBD2 (7 bases each). CDR3 length equals 15 residues. Germline CDR1 is MNHEY and CDR2 is SMNVEV (reference sequence). Trimming shortened V by 4 bases and J by 5 bases, and 16 bases separated the two germline ends. This chain's CDR3 is CASSYGRGGKDTQYF. As DNA, the CDR3 is TGTGCCAGCAGTTACGGCAGGGGGGGTAAAGATACGCAGTATTTT.

The chain recombines TRBV12-3 or TRBV12-4 with TRBJ1-5; a weak D match, TRBD1 (5 bases). This CDR3 contains 13 residues. Deletions cut 3 bases from V and 11 bases from J, with 14 bases between. CDR3 sequence: CASSFRVNQSQHF. The CDR3 DNA is TGTGCCAGCAGTTTCAGGGTGAACCAGTCCCAGCATTTT.

This clonotype was seen many times. The chain couples TRBV20-1 to TRBJ1-2; 8 bases agree with TRBD1. Germline trimming cut 5 bases from V and 5 bases from J; bases unmatched to any gene: 16. Germline CDR1 DFQATT, CDR2 SNEGSKA (reference sequence). This CDR3 spans 16 amino acids. The CDR3 DNA reads as TGCAGTGCTCACGCCAGGGGGCTCGGAGTAGGGTATGGCTACACCTTC. Translating it yields CSAHARGLGVGYGYTF.

The chain has TRBV19 and TRBJ2-7; D is perhaps TRBD1 or TRBD2 (5 bases each). CDR3 size: 14 residues. Trimming stripped 5 bases from V and 1 base from J, with 12 bases between. Germline V lookup: CDR1 LNHDA, CDR2 SQIVND (reference sequence). CDR3 residues: CASSARDGSYEQYF. The CDR3 DNA reads TGTGCCAGTAGTGCCCGGGACGGTTCCTACGAGCAGTACTTC. The variable domain in full, with the rest retrieved from reference TRBV19 and TRBJ2-7, is DGGITQSPKYLFRKEGQNVTLSCEQNLNHDAMYWYRQDPGQGLRLIYYSQIVNDFQKGDIAEGYSVSREKKESFPLTVTSAQKNPTAFYLCASSARDGSYEQYFGPGTRLTVT.

This clonotype was counted many times. This sequence joins TRBV10-3 and TRBJ2-4, with D perhaps TRBD1 or TRBD2 (5 bases each). The CDR3 totals 14 residues. Trimming cost V 3 bases and J 8 bases, with 14 bases left between them. The germline V gene encodes CDR1 ENHRY and CDR2 SYGVKD. CDR3 sequence (DNA): TGTGCCATCAGTGATATGAACAGGCGGGACATTCAGTACTTC. It encodes CAISDMNRRDIQYF.

The CDR3 nucleotides are TGTGCCAGCAGCCGGACATCTGGAAACACCATATATTTT. It is translated as CASSRTSGNTIYF. The chain combines TRBV5-6 with TRBJ1-3; the D gene is possibly TRBD1 (5 bases). There are 13 residues in the CDR3. The V end was cut by 4 bases, the J end by 1 base, with 6 bases between. Per germline, CDR1 SGHDT and CDR2 YYEEEE.

This clonotype was seen at least ten times. The gene calls are TRBV20-1 and TRBJ1-5; no clear D. The CDR3 totals 13 residues. Trimming took 3 bases from V and 0 from J, leaving 6 bases between them. Per the germline V gene, CDR1 is DFQATT and CDR2 is SNEGSKA (reference sequence). The CDR3 DNA reads TGCAGTGCTAGCGGAGATAGCAATCAGCCCCAGCATTTT. It translates to CSASGDSNQPQHF.

Details on this clonotype: A much larger clone lies a single base off, so this may be a read error. J is TRBJ1-2 and V is TRBV20-1; D perhaps matches TRBD1 (5 bases). The germline V gene encodes CDR1 DFQATT and CDR2 SNEGSKA (reference sequence). The CDR3 sequence is 14 residues long. CDR3 DNA: TGCGGTGCCCCGGGAAAGGGGTCGAGCTATGGCTACACCTTC. This encodes CGAPGKGSSYGYTF.

At least ten counts were recorded for this clonotype. The rearrangement uses TRBV27 and TRBJ1-1; D call uncertain. The V end was cut by 2 bases, the J end by 5 bases, with 9 bases between. Per germline, CDR1 MNHEY and CDR2 SMNVEV (reference sequence). This CDR3 is built from 13 residues. Here the CDR3 DNA reads TGTGCCAGCAGTTTAACGGGGTATACTGAAGCTTTCTTT. It codes for CASSLTGYTEAFF.

There are many counts of this clonotype. This chain joins TRBV7-2 and TRBJ1-3, with 7 bases lining up with TRBD1. From germline, CDR1 is SGHTA and CDR2 FQGNSA. This CDR3 spans 14 amino acids. V dropped 5 bases and J dropped 4; count of bases not matched to a gene: 5. The CDR3 sequence: CASSIDRDGNTIYF. The CDR3 DNA follows: TGTGCCAGCAGCATAGACAGGGACGGAAACACCATATATTTT.

This clonotype was detected ten times or more. This rearrangement joins TRBV7-2 to TRBJ2-3; the D gene is possibly TRBD1 (5 bases). The CDR3 has 15 amino acids. Trimming stripped 2 bases from V and 4 bases from J, with 13 bases between. CDR1 and CDR2 from the germline V gene are SGHTA and FQGNSA. The CDR3 region is CASSLRQGHADTQYF. CDR3 coding DNA: TGTGCCAGCAGCTTAAGGCAGGGTCATGCAGATACGCAGTATTTT. Supplemented by reference TRBV7-2 and TRBJ2-3, the full variable domain reads GAGVSQSPSNKVTEKGKDVELRCDPISGHTALYWYRQSLGQGLEFLIYFQGNSAPDKSGLPSDRFSAERTGGSVSTLTIQRTQQEDSAVYLCASSLRQGHADTQYFGPGTRLTVL.

This clonotype was counted ten times or more. J is TRBJ2-7 and V is TRBV20-1, with 11 bases that match TRBD2. Germline V CDR1 and CDR2: DFQATT, SNEGSKA (reference sequence). CDR3 size: 14 residues. J lost 3 bases, V lost 5 bases, and 6 bases had no gene match. The CDR3 reads CSAGSSGGHYEQYF. The CDR3 bases are TGCAGTGCTGGATCTAGCGGGGGGCACTACGAGCAGTACTTC.

The table lists this clonotype with a few counts. This chain joins TRBV5-1 and TRBJ1-2; no clear D gene. Trimming shortened V by 0 bases and J by 3 bases, and 12 bases separated the two germline ends. The germline V gene encodes CDR1 SGHRS and CDR2 YFSETQ. The CDR3 loop spans 15 amino acids. Here the CDR3 DNA reads TGCGCCAGCAGCTTGGGTCTGGGAAGGGACTATGGCTACACCTTC. Translated, it gives CASSLGLGRDYGYTF.

About this clonotype itself: A read error may account for a junction end that differs from germline. V gene TRBV20-1 combines with J gene TRBJ1-6, with TRBD1 matching over 7 bases. The germline V gene has CDR1 DFQATT and CDR2 SNEGSKA (reference sequence). This CDR3 spans 17 amino acids. Here the CDR3 DNA reads TGCAGTGATAGAGATGTCACCGCGAGACAGGGCTATTCACCCCTCAACTTT. This sequence encodes CSDRDVTARQGYSPLNF.

Ten or more counts support this clonotype. DNA of the CDR3: TGTGCCAGCAGCTATGGGGACAGACCCTACGAGCAGTACTTC. This sequence encodes CASSYGDRPYEQYF. The V call is TRBV7-2, the J call TRBJ2-7, with 7 bases lining up with TRBD1. CDR1 and CDR2 (germline): SGHTA, FQGNSA. The V and J ends lost 4 bases and 2 bases, in that order; junction bases with no gene match: 5. The CDR3 contains 14 residues.

This clonotype came up many times. The gene calls are TRBV7-9 and TRBJ2-1; 11 positions match TRBD2. The CDR3 is 18 amino acids. The junction had 13 bases not matched to a gene; V was cut back by 4 bases and J by 5 bases. Germline V gene lookup returns CDR1 SEHNR and CDR2 FQNEAQ (reference sequence). In DNA form, the CDR3 reads TGTGCCAGCAGCTATCCTTCTACTAGCGGGGGCCTGGACAATGAGCAGTTCTTC. Its protein is CASSYPSTSGGLDNEQFF.

There are many counts of this clonotype. V usage is TRBV20-1 and J usage is TRBJ2-1, with unresolved D. CDR1 is DFQATT, CDR2 SNEGSKA, per germline (reference sequence). The CDR3 has 14 residues. Trimming stripped 3 bases from V and 9 bases from J, with 18 bases between. The CDR3: CSARTPSSTGEQFF. The CDR3 nucleotides read TGCAGTGCTAGGACTCCCTCCTCGACGGGTGAGCAGTTCTTC.

Turning to this clonotype: Germline and junction disagree at one end, which may indicate a read error. The rearrangement joins TRBV7-2 to TRBJ2-1; D unresolved. CDR1 and CDR2 from the germline V gene are SGHTA and FQGNSA. This CDR3 region has 16 residues. The CDR3 region has the DNA TGTGCCAGCAGCTTAGCTCCTGATAACTCCTACAATGAGCAGCTCTTC. As protein: CASSLAPDNSYNEQLF.